A single sample is the source of the 15 T cell receptor beta chains below, sequenced in a study of T cell repertoires in cytomegalovirus infection. MiXCR was run by TCRdb on the reads, yielding one entry per CDR3 protein. The table lists some 390,000 distinct CDR3 sequences, around 18% of them singletons. The sample comprised PBMCs. The receptors were gathered from a human donor in good health (CMV status not recorded). Some clones in this sample may be carry-over from other donors' samples.

The table lists this clonotype with a few counts. The V call is TRBV25-1, the J call TRBJ2-3, with D tentatively TRBD2 (5 bases). V was shortened by 3 bases and J by 6 bases, with 13 bases between the two germline ends. Germline-derived CDR1 and CDR2 are MGHDK and SYGVNS. The CDR3 extends over 14 amino acids. CDR3 residues: CASSDTTTTDTQYF. The DNA of the CDR3 is TGTGCCAGCAGTGATACGACGACTACCGATACGCAGTATTTT.

Of note for this clonotype: Mismatch with germline at one junction end may stem from a read error. The J gene is TRBJ1-1, the V gene TRBV2; a possible D gene is TRBD1 (5 bases). CDR3 length: 17 amino acids. Germline CDR1 is SNHLY and CDR2 is FYNNEI. CDR3 DNA: TGTGCCAGCGGCTTCTCGACAGACACTAAGCACGGCACTGAATCTTTCTTT. Protein sequence: CASGFSTDTKHGTESFF. Together with reference TRBV2 and TRBJ1-1, the CDR3 gives the full variable domain: EPEVTQTPSHQVTQMGQEVILRCVPISNHLYFYWYRQILGQKVEFLVSFYNNEISEKSEIFDDQFSVERPDGSNFTLKIRSTKLEDSAMYFCASGFSTDTKHGTESFFGQGTRLTVV.

At least ten counts were recorded for this clonotype. V is TRBV11-3 and J is TRBJ2-3; D gene uncertain. Germline loops: CDR1 SGHNT, CDR2 YENEEA. The CDR3 extends over 13 amino acids. Trimming cost V 5 bases and J 3 bases, with 9 bases left between them. CDR3 sequence (DNA): TGTGCCAGCAGCAGACGCCTGACAGATACGCAGTATTTT. This codes for CASSRRLTDTQYF.

The chain recombines TRBV7-8 with TRBJ2-7; perhaps TRBD2 as D (5 bases). Trimming took off 5 bases at V and 4 bases at J, with 12 bases between the two ends. CDR3 length: 13 residues. Germline V gene lookup returns CDR1 SGHVS and CDR2 FQNEAQ. The CDR3, as DNA: TGTGCCAGCAGCCGCAAAAGGGAGTACGAGCAGTACTTC. Protein product: CASSRKREYEQYF.

The chain is built from TRBV20-1 and TRBJ1-2; D not certain. The V gene lost 6 bases and the J gene lost 6 bases, with 17 bases spanning the gap. Germline values: CDR1 DFQATT, CDR2 SNEGSKA (reference sequence). The CDR3 is 13 amino acids. The CDR3 loop reads CSAEETARDGYTF. CDR3 sequence (DNA): TGCAGTGCCGAGGAGACGGCTCGCGATGGCTACACCTTC.

This clonotype turned up a few times. The gene calls are TRBV12-3 or TRBV12-4 and TRBJ1-1; 9 bases are shared with TRBD1. The V gene end was trimmed by 6 bases and the J gene end by 3 bases; junction bases not matched to a gene: 8. The CDR3 spans 15 residues. CDR3 protein: CASSPETGGHTEAFF. For the CDR3, the DNA is TGTGCCAGCAGCCCTGAAACAGGGGGCCACACTGAAGCTTTCTTT.

This chain links TRBV4-2 with TRBJ2-1, with no clear D. The CDR3 loop spans 14 amino acids. V was shortened by 2 bases and J by 7 bases, with 12 bases between the two germline ends. Germline V gene sequence: CDR1 LGHNA, CDR2 YNFKEQ. CDR3 coding DNA: TGTGCCAGCAGCCAAACTTCTCGGGCGAATGAGCAGTTCTTC. This gives the protein CASSQTSRANEQFF.

This clonotype was recorded at least ten times. The chain combines TRBV12-3 or TRBV12-4 with TRBJ2-3; D gene uncertain. With 5 bases removed from V and 1 base from J, the gap between germline ends came to 10 bases. This CDR3 comprises 14 residues. The DNA for the CDR3 is TGTGCCAGCAGTCGATTCTTTCGCACAGATACGCAGTATTTT. It codes for CASSRFFRTDTQYF.

This clonotype was detected ten times or more. This chain joins TRBV7-2 and TRBJ1-5; possible D gene TRBD1, 5 bases. Trimming took 3 bases from V and 5 from J, leaving 11 bases between them. Per the germline V gene, CDR1 is SGHTA and CDR2 is FQGNSA. The CDR3 is 14 residues long. The CDR3 DNA is TGTGCCAGCAGCTTTCTGGGGGATTATCAGCCCCAGCATTTT. Residues: CASSFLGDYQPQHF.

A few counts support this clonotype. The chain has TRBV2 and TRBJ1-1; TRBD1 agrees at 9 bases. Germline lookup yields CDR1 SNHLY and CDR2 FYNNEI. V dropped 6 bases and J dropped 5; count of bases not matched to a gene: 7. This CDR3 is 14 amino acids long. The CDR3 here is CASRQRTGETEAFF. CDR3 sequence (DNA): TGTGCCAGCAGGCAAAGGACAGGGGAGACTGAAGCTTTCTTT.

This clonotype appeared many times. The chain joins TRBV7-2 to TRBJ1-5; D possibly corresponds to TRBD1 (6 bases). Germline V gene lookup returns CDR1 SGHTA and CDR2 FQGNSA. The CDR3 runs to 14 residues. Trimming removed 5 bases at V and 2 bases at J, with 10 bases between. CDR3 region: CASSPSGGNQPQHF. The CDR3 nucleotides read TGTGCCAGCAGCCCCTCAGGGGGCAATCAGCCCCAGCATTTT.

This clonotype was recorded at least ten times. J is TRBJ2-3 and V is TRBV6-5; D is possibly TRBD2 (6 bases). The V gene's germline CDR1 is MNHEY and CDR2 SVGAGI. CDR3 length: 16 residues. V was clipped by 0 bases and J by 3 bases, with 13 bases between them. CDR3 loop: CASSYSTPGRTDTQYF. CDR3 nucleotide sequence: TGTGCCAGCAGTTACTCGACGCCAGGGAGGACAGATACGCAGTATTTT.

This clonotype occurred many times. The genes are TRBV7-8 and TRBJ2-1, with 10 bases that match TRBD1. J was trimmed by 9 bases and V by 3 bases; bases with no gene match: 8. This CDR3 contains 15 residues. The germline CDR1 and CDR2 sequences are SGHVS and FQNEAQ. CDR3 bases: TGTGCCAGCAGCTTCCGGGACAGGGGTTTGGCTGAGCAGTTCTTC. Protein product: CASSFRDRGLAEQFF.

This chain connects TRBV20-1 to TRBJ2-2, with 11 bases fitting TRBD1. V gave up 1 base and J gave up 7 bases; unmatched junction bases: 5. CDR1 DFQATT and CDR2 SNEGSKA come from the germline V gene (reference sequence). CDR3 length equals 15 residues. CDR3 protein: CSARVGQGAFGELFF. CDR3 coding DNA: TGCAGTGCTAGAGTAGGACAGGGGGCCTTCGGGGAGCTGTTTTTT.

V usage is TRBV7-2 and J usage is TRBJ2-1; D possibly matches TRBD1 or TRBD2 (5 bases each). The CDR3 consists of 17 residues. Per the germline V gene, CDR1 is SGHTA and CDR2 is FQGNSA. The ends were cut back, 2 bases at V and 0 bases at J, with 14 bases in the middle. CDR3 coding DNA: TGTGCCAGCAGCTTATGGGGGACCAAGAGCTCCTACAATGAGCAGTTCTTC. As protein: CASSLWGTKSSYNEQFF.